This record looks at one T cell receptor (beta chain) sequence and its context. Its binding antigen is unknown. Base quality data are lacking; no much larger clone is found one base away. Measured from the cysteine to the phenylalanine, the CDR3 is 14 residues long. Only CDR3 DNA remains: 42 bases, in frame from the first base. A distance of 13 bases separates the germline ends of V and J, which lose 7 bases and 2 bases respectively. CDR1 and CDR2 were assigned from the germline V gene as SGHTA and FQGNSA. Collaborating institutions collected whole blood in K2EDTA tubes following their own protocols. Collaborator samples were shipped for TCRbeta analysis as frozen whole blood, isolated PBMCs, or DNA extracted from either sample type. The entry originates in a study of blood T cell repertoires in COVID-19 (dated by TCRdb to 2020 to 2021). For the study in its entirety: Samples from collaborators originated in the United States, Italy and Spain and spanned both the acute and convalescent phases of COVID-19. The repertoires were released in a freely available public database meant as a resource for research on the immune response to SARS-CoV-2. Where HLA class I and class II types were available, the types were taken from metadata supplied by the sample provider, not from assay-based typing. A de-identified subject ID, COVID-19 status, age in years and sex were almost always included in the sample metadata. Samples came from the ongoing ImmuneRACE study (first 160 participants) plus 1,254 subjects from 6 global collaborators. Deeply sampled blood TCRbeta repertoires from subjects exposed to, actively infected with, or recovered from COVID-19 were included in the dataset. The prospective study material was composed of cDNA or gDNA derived from T cells, B-cell-depleted T cells, or PBMCs.

The immunoSEQ Assay, a bias-controlled multiplex PCR, was used to amplify TCRbeta CDR3 regions from genomic DNA. Per the original workflow: Nucleated cell counts per sample were estimated from amplification of reference gene primers within the assay. To quantify the absolute abundance of each unique TCRbeta CDR3 rearrangement, sequence reads were collapsed and filtered. For each sample, productive Simpson clonality was calculated as the square root of Simpson's diversity index across productive rearrangements. The source is immuneACCESS, and TCRdb retained only in-frame sequences with V and J called. Part of the clones is not carried over; for the studies checked, unresolved V genes explain less than half of this, and the remainder is unexplained. Clonal size and the V and J genes are those of that table, whereas D and trimming came from the DNA. The sample table records 32,000 or so clones; roughly nine tenths of these occur just once. The leading ten clones occupy 1.5% to 2.5% of the sample.

Points the paper makes about the study in general: Clinical and demographic metadata were provided uncurated, with the amount varying by source and participant.

The rearranged segments are TRBV7-2 and TRBJ2-3, and the D gene may be TRBD2, 5 bases matching. The sample taken for sequencing was peripheral blood. The source of this sequence is a man aged 45-65 years with active or convalescent COVID-19. The CDR3 region reads CASKTAALTDTQYF. The nucleotide sequence reads as follows: TGTGCCAGCAAAACAGCGGCCCTCACAGATACGCAGTATTTT.